The 14 T cell receptor beta chains below all came from one sample that was sequenced in a study of shared clonotypes between healthy human individuals. Sequenced by immunoSEQ multiplex PCR; TCRdb stores in-frame clones only, minus some. The sample has about 680,000 clones; approximately 74% are singletons. The specimen was memory CD4+ T cells sorted from blood. Indicated subset: CD45RA-negative fraction. These receptors originate from a woman in her 30s in good health.

The genes are TRBV7-9 and TRBJ2-3; 10 bases map to TRBD1. J was trimmed by 3 bases and V by 6 bases; bases with no gene match: 9. The CDR3 contains 16 residues. Germline values: CDR1 SEHNR, CDR2 FQNEAQ (reference sequence). The CDR3 sequence: CASRSARTGGTDTQYF. The CDR3 region has the DNA TGTGCCAGCAGGTCAGCGAGGACAGGGGGTACAGATACGCAGTATTTT.

The V call is TRBV7-2, the J call TRBJ2-1, with TRBD2 identical over 8 bases. V shed 5 bases and J 4 bases; nucleotides not matched to a gene: 7. The germline V gene encodes CDR1 SGHTA and CDR2 FQGNSA. This CDR3 contains 15 residues. CDR3 nucleotide sequence: TGTGCCAGCAGCCTTGCCGGGACTAGATACAATGAGCAGTTCTTC. Translation: CASSLAGTRYNEQFF.

The rearrangement uses TRBV6-4 and TRBJ2-7; TRBD2 agrees at 11 bases. Trimming removed 6 bases from V and 2 bases from J; junction bases left unmatched: 15. The CDR3 totals 18 residues. Germline CDR1 is MRHNA and CDR2 is SNTAGT. The CDR3 DNA reads as TGTGCCAGCAGGGATAAACCCGGGACTAGCGGACCTACCTACGAGCAGTACTTC. The encoded protein is CASRDKPGTSGPTYEQYF.

The J gene is TRBJ2-6, the V gene TRBV21-1; TRBD1 reflects the table's D call only, with no check against the DNA. TRBV21-1 is reported as a pseudogene. This CDR3 has 19 amino acids. The DNA for the CDR3 is TGTGCCAGCAGCGAGTTACGGGACAGGGTCGTTCAAGGGGCCAACGTCCTGACTTTC. Translation: CASSELRDRVVQGANVLTF.

Comment on this clone: Different DNA sequences within this sample yield the same CDR3. V is TRBV28 and J is TRBJ2-7, with 11 positions matching TRBD2. V lost 6 bases and J lost 0; bases outside the gene matches: 4. Per germline, CDR1 MDHEN and CDR2 SYDVKM. This CDR3 is built from 15 residues. CDR3 nucleotides: TGTGCCAGCAGACGGGGGACTAGCGGCTCCTACGAGCAGTACTTC. It yields the protein CASRRGTSGSYEQYF.

The chain carries TRBV6-1 and TRBJ1-1; unclear D gene. Germline CDR1 and CDR2: MNHNS and SASEGT. This CDR3 is built from 14 residues. The V end lost 6 bases, the J end lost 3 bases, and 14 bases lay between the germline ends. The CDR3 DNA follows: TGTGCCAGCAGAAGCCGGGGTCGGTACACTGAAGCTTTCTTT. Residues: CASRSRGRYTEAFF.

This clone has just one count. The V gene is TRBV6-5, the J gene TRBJ1-2; 11 nucleotides agree with TRBD1. Trimming cost V 6 bases and J 8 bases; bases outside gene matches: 5. The CDR3 contains 13 residues. Germline CDR1 is MNHEY and CDR2 is SVGAGI. CDR3 DNA: TGTGCCAGCAGACAGGACAGGGGGCGAGGCTACACCTTC. It is translated as CASRQDRGRGYTF.

The chain links TRBV19 to TRBJ2-7; D unresolved. This CDR3 is 14 amino acids long. The germline gives CDR1 LNHDA, CDR2 SQIVND (reference sequence). The V gene lost 3 bases and the J gene lost 2 bases, with 11 bases spanning the gap. The CDR3: CASSIALQAYEQYF. As DNA, the CDR3 is TGTGCCAGTAGTATTGCTCTCCAGGCCTACGAGCAGTACTTC.

This clone was counted a few times. The chain carries TRBV5-1 and TRBJ2-1; TRBD2 matches 7 bases. Germline-derived CDR1 and CDR2 are SGHRS and YFSETQ. The CDR3 runs to 17 residues. Unmatched junction bases numbered 17, after V lost 6 bases and J lost 5 bases. CDR3 DNA sequence: TGCGCCAGCACTAGGTCGGGACTTAGCGGGCGGAACAATGAGCAGTTCTTC. It translates to CASTRSGLSGRNNEQFF.

This chain connects TRBV11-2 to TRBJ2-4; 9 nucleotides agree with TRBD1. After removal of 7 bases from V and 6 bases from J, the junction contained 10 bases not matched to a gene. Germline V lookup: CDR1 SGHAT, CDR2 FQNNGV. This CDR3 has 15 residues. CDR3 protein: CASTGDRAIRNIQYF. In DNA, the CDR3 is TGTGCCAGCACCGGGGACAGGGCGATTCGAAACATTCAGTACTTC.

V and J are TRBV18 and TRBJ2-7; 7 bases match TRBD1. The CDR3 runs to 15 residues. Germline V gene sequence: CDR1 KGHSH, CDR2 LQKENI. The ends lost 2 bases at V and 3 bases at J; junction bases unmatched: 7. The CDR3: CASSPLAGGIYEQYF. The CDR3, as DNA: TGTGCCAGCTCACCATTGGCAGGGGGTATCTACGAGCAGTACTTC.

The gene calls are TRBV5-1 and TRBJ2-7; no clear D gene. Trimming left V 4 bases short and J 7 bases short, with 21 bases between. This CDR3 contains 15 residues. CDR1 is SGHRS, CDR2 YFSETQ, per germline. CDR3 sequence reads: CASSVAPGPQWEQYF. The CDR3 DNA is TGCGCCAGCAGCGTGGCCCCCGGACCACAATGGGAGCAGTACTTC.

The rearrangement joins TRBV5-1 to TRBJ2-1; D is unclear. Germline loops: CDR1 SGHRS, CDR2 YFSETQ. This CDR3 contains 15 residues. V was trimmed by 4 bases and J by 9 bases, leaving 20 bases between them. In DNA form, the CDR3 reads TGCGCCAGCAGCCCCGGCGGAGTGTTTGGCAGTGAGCAGTTCTTC. It specifies CASSPGGVFGSEQFF.

This clone was counted between two and nine times. The chain employs TRBV2 and TRBJ2-1; 9 positions agree with TRBD2. CDR3 length: 15 amino acids. The germline gives CDR1 SNHLY, CDR2 FYNNEI. The V and J ends lost 5 bases and 0 bases, in that order; junction bases with no gene match: 2. The CDR3 spells CASSPSGNSYNEQFF. In nucleotides, the CDR3 is TGTGCCAGCAGTCCTAGCGGGAACTCCTACAATGAGCAGTTCTTC.